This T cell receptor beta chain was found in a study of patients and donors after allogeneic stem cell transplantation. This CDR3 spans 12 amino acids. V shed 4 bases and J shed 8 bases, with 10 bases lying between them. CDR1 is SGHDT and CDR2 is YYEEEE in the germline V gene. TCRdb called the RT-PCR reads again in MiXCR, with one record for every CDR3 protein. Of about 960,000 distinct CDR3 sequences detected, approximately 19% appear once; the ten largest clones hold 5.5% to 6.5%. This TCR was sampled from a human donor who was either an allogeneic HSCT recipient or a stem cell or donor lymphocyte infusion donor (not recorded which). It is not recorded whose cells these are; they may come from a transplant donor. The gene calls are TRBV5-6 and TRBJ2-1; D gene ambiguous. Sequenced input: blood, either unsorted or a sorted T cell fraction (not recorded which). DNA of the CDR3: TGTGCCAGCAGCGGATTGGCCTATGAGCAGTTCTTC. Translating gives CASSGLAYEQFF. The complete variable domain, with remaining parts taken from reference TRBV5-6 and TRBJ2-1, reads DAGVTQSPTHLIKTRGQQVTLRCSPKSGHDTVSWYQQALGQGPQFIFQYYEEEERQRGNFPDRFSGHQFPNYSSELNVNALLLGDSALYLCASSGLAYEQFFGPGTRLTVL.